This paragraph reports one TCR beta chain. There are 15 residues in the CDR3. With 3 bases clipped from V and 3 bases from J, the junction kept 4 bases outside the gene matches. CDR1 is KGHSH and CDR2 is LQKENI in the germline V gene. The time point here: newly diagnosed GD, antithyroid drugs for less than 3 months. From PBMCs, RNA was extracted and then used to make the TCR library. The source of the patients was an endocrinology department in Xi'an, China. These data belong to a study of regulatory T cells in long-lasting Graves disease. TCR beta libraries were built with iRepertoire HTBI primers and Arm-PCR of CDR3 regions. TCRdb recomputed calls from the multiplex PCR reads with MiXCR, one row per CDR3 protein. The table shows a few hundred thousand distinct CDR3 sequences, with about 17% occurring only once. This sample was also put to use in a study of T cells in Graves' hyperthyroidism and ophthalmopathy.

This specimen consisted of peripheral blood mononuclear cells (PBMCs), obtained at new diagnosis, from a patient treated with antithyroid drugs. The gene calls are TRBV18 and TRBJ2-1; 8 nucleotides agree with TRBD2. This sequence originates from a young woman with Graves disease. The CDR3: CASSPGTSFYNEQFF. The CDR3 DNA reads TGTGCCAGCTCACCCGGGACTAGTTTCTACAATGAGCAGTTCTTC.